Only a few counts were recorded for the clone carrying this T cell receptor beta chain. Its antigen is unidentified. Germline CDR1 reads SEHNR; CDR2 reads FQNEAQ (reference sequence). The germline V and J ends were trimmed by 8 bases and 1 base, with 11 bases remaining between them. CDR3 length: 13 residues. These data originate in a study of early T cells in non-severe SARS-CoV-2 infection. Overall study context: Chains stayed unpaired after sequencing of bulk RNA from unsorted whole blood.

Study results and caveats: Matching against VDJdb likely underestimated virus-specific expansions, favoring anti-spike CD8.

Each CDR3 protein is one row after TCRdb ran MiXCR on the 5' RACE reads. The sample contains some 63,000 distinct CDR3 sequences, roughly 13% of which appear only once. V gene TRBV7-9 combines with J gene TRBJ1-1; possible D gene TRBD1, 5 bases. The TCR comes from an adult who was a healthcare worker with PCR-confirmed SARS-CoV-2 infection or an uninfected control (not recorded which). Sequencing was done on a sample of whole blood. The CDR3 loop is CASRAGANTEAFF. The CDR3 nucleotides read TGTGCCAGCCGGGCCGGGGCGAACACTGAAGCTTTCTTT.